This TCR beta chain came from a study of technical replicates of blood from several donors. Germline CDR1 and CDR2: MNHNY and SVGAGI (reference sequence). With 1 base removed from V and 0 bases from J, the gap between germline ends came to 7 bases. There are 15 residues in the CDR3. Libraries were prepared by immunoSEQ multiplex PCR; TCRdb keeps only in-frame clonotypes and omits some of them. Here the sample spans 65,000 to 90,000 clones, approximately 94% being singletons. What was sequenced was T cells isolated from PBMCs. The chain is built from TRBV6-6 and TRBJ1-3, with a possible D match to TRBD1 (6 bases). This sequence was found in a human donor in good health. CDR3 sequence: CASSYYRVSGNTIYF. The CDR3 DNA reads as TGTGCCAGCAGTTACTACAGGGTCTCTGGAAACACCATATATTTT.